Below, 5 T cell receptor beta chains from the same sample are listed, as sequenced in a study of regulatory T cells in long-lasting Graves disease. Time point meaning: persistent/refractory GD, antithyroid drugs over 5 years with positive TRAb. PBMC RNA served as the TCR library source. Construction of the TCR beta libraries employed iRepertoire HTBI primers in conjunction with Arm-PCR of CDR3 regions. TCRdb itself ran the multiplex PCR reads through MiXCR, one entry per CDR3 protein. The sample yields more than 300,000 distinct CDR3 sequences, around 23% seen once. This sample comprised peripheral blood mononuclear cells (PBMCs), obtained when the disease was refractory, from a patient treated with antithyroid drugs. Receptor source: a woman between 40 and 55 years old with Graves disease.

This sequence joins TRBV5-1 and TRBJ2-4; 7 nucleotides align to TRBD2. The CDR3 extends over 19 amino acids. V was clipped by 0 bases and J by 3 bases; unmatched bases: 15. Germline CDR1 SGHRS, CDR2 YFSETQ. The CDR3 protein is CASSLVGGRTHWGKNIQYF. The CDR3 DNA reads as TGCGCCAGCAGCTTGGTCGGCGGGAGAACCCACTGGGGCAAAAACATTCAGTACTTC.

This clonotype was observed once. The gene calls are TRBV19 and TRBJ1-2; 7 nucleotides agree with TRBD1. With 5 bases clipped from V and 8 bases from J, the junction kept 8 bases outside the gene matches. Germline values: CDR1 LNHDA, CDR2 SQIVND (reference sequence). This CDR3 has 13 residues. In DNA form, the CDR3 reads TGTGCCAGTAGTCCCCGACAGGGCTACGGCTACACCTTC. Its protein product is CASSPRQGYGYTF.

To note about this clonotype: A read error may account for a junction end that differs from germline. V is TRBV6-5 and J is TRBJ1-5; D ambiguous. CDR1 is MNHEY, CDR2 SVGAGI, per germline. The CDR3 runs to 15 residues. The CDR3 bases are TGTGCCAGCAGTAACTCGATGGACTCGGGTCAGCCCCAGCATTTT. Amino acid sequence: CASSNSMDSGQPQHF.

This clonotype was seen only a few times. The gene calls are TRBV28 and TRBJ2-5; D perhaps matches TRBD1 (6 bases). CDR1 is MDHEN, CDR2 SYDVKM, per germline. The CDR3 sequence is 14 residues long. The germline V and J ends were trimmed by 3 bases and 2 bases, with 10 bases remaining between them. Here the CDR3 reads CASSLWTVQETQYF. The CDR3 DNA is TGTGCCAGCAGTTTGTGGACAGTTCAAGAGACCCAGTACTTC.

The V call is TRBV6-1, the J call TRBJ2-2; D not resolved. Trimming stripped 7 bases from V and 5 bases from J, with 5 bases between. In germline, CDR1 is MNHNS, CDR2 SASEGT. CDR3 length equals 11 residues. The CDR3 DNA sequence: TGTGCCAGCATTCTGACCGGGGAGCTGTTTTTT. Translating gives CASILTGELFF.